This T cell receptor (beta chain) was captured in a study of control samples from healthy donors and cancer patients. This table comes from immunoSEQ multiplex PCR, and its TCRdb copy is limited to in-frame clones, with some not included. The table lists some 120,000 clones, approximately 92% of them singletons. The CDR3 covers 14 residues. The V gene lost 2 bases and the J gene lost 4 bases, with 9 bases spanning the gap. Germline values: CDR1 LNHDA, CDR2 SQIVND (reference sequence). The origin of this receptor is a man in his late teens or twenties in good health. This chain connects TRBV19 to TRBJ1-3; D is uncertain. Sequencing input: blood. The CDR3 region has the DNA TGTGCCAGTAGTATACAGACTTCGGGAAACACCATATATTTT. Translation: CASSIQTSGNTIYF.